The clone carrying this T cell receptor beta chain was counted a few times. Gene names denote mouse genes. The read ends 4 residues before the CDR3 terminus; that terminus is restored from the germline J gene. These data originate in a study of CD8+ T cells in alopecia areata. Study-level background: The authors grafted skin from approximately 6-12-month-old C3H/HeJ donors with spontaneous alopecia onto roughly 6-10-week-old female C3H/HeJ mice.

In germline, CDR1 is SGHSA, CDR2 FRNQAP. With 6 bases clipped from V and 0 bases from J, the junction kept 2 bases outside the gene matches. The CDR3 has 14 amino acids. After isolation, RNA underwent reverse transcription to generate cDNA as the sequencing template. Data came from immunoSEQ multiplex PCR; TCRdb stores just in-frame clones and leaves some out. The sample was found to contain around 110,000 clones, and every one recurs. This receptor was obtained from a C3H/HeJ mouse with alopecia areata. These mice share the MHC haplotype H2-k. J is TRBJ1-1 and V is TRBV16; 9 positions match TRBD1. The sequenced material came from lesional skin. Incomplete CDR3 DNA: TGTGCAAGCAGACGACAGGGGGCAAACACA. Translation gives CASRRQGANT. The entire CDR3 is CASRRQGANTEVFF.